Below, 9 T cell receptor beta chains from the same sample are listed, as sequenced in a study of cytomegalovirus exposure and HLA in healthy donors (dated by TCRdb to 2016 to 2017). Preparation of the library involved the immunoSEQ multiplex PCR assay. The multiplex PCR relied on a mix of 60 forward primers for TCR Vbeta segments and 13 reverse primers for TCR Jbeta segments. The table comes from immuneACCESS by way of TCRdb, which keeps in-frame sequences with V and J called. Part of the clones is missing from these tables; in studies checked, under half for an unresolved V gene and the rest for unknown reasons. This sample is represented by more than 150,000 clones; roughly 80% of them were singletons. Of the sample, 6.3% falls within the top ten clones. Sequenced sample: PBMCs. Receptor source: a man in his forties in good health and CMV-seropositive.

V is TRBV27 and J is TRBJ2-1, with 9 bases that match TRBD1. The CDR3 loop spans 14 amino acids. Germline-derived CDR1 and CDR2 are MNHEY and SMNVEV (reference sequence). Trimming took 7 bases from V and 9 from J; bases not matched to a gene: 10. CDR3 sequence reads: CASNLGQGRGEQFF. The DNA of the CDR3 is TGTGCCAGCAACCTGGGACAGGGAAGAGGTGAGCAGTTCTTC.

The V gene is TRBV7-2, the J gene TRBJ2-5, with TRBD1 matching 8 bases. CDR1 SGHTA and CDR2 FQGNSA come from the germline V gene. The CDR3 contains 13 residues. The junction had 5 bases not matched to a gene; V was cut back by 9 bases and J by 2 bases. The CDR3 spells CASSGTGQETQYF. The DNA for the CDR3 is TGTGCCAGTTCCGGGACAGGACAAGAGACCCAGTACTTC.

The chain couples TRBV4-3 to TRBJ2-7; TRBD1 agrees at 7 bases. Germline CDR1 LGHNA, CDR2 YSLEER. The junction had 4 bases not matched to a gene; V was cut back by 1 base and J by 1 base. The CDR3 length is 15 residues. CDR3: CASSQGSDRSYEQYF. CDR3 sequence (DNA): TGCGCCAGCAGCCAAGGGTCGGACAGGTCCTACGAGCAGTACTTC.

The chain combines TRBV4-3 with TRBJ2-5; maybe TRBD1 (5 bases). This CDR3 spans 13 amino acids. The germline V gene encodes CDR1 LGHNA and CDR2 YSLEER. The V end lost 5 bases, the J end lost 3 bases, and 10 bases lay between the germline ends. The CDR3 reads CASSFDSEETQYF. The CDR3 DNA sequence: TGCGCCAGCAGCTTCGACAGCGAAGAGACCCAGTACTTC.

This chain uses TRBV19 with TRBJ1-3; 7 bases line up with TRBD1. This CDR3 region has 17 residues. The trim removed 6 bases at V and 2 bases at J, leaving 13 bases unmatched. Germline lookup yields CDR1 LNHDA and CDR2 SQIVND (reference sequence). The CDR3 sequence is CASRPKGRGKPGNTIYF. As DNA, the CDR3 is TGTGCCAGTAGACCGAAGGGCAGGGGGAAACCTGGAAACACCATATATTTT.

The chain couples TRBV7-3 to TRBJ2-3, with 9 bases aligning to TRBD2. J lost 3 bases, V lost 0 bases, and 4 bases had no gene match. Germline V gene lookup returns CDR1 SGHTA and CDR2 FQGTGA. This CDR3 comprises 16 residues. DNA of the CDR3: TGTGCCAGCAGCTTAACGTCGCGGGGGGGGACAGATACGCAGTATTTT. Protein: CASSLTSRGGTDTQYF.

The chain employs TRBV6-1 and TRBJ2-7; TRBD2 matches 7 bases. Trimming at V came to 1 base and at J to 5 bases, leaving 5 bases not matched to a gene. Per germline, CDR1 MNHNS and CDR2 SASEGT. CDR3 size: 14 residues. CDR3 DNA: TGTGCCAGCAGTGAAGGGGGAGGGTACCACGAGCAGTACTTC. This sequence encodes CASSEGGGYHEQYF.

In DNA form, the CDR3 reads TGTGCCAGCAGTTTAGGGGGGGCGCGGGGCACCGGGGAGCTGTTTTTT. It translates to CASSLGGARGTGELFF. The rearrangement links TRBV28 to TRBJ2-2; D possibly corresponds to TRBD2 (7 bases). The V end lost 2 bases, the J end lost 4 bases, and 14 bases lay between the germline ends. In germline, CDR1 is MDHEN, CDR2 SYDVKM. This CDR3 is built from 16 residues. Combining the CDR3 with reference TRBV28 and TRBJ2-2 gives the whole variable domain DVKVTQSSRYLVKRTGEKVFLECVQDMDHENMFWYRQDPGLGLRLIYFSYDVKMKEKGDIPEGYSVSREKKERFSLILESASTNQTSMYLCASSLGGARGTGELFFGEGSRLTVL.

J is TRBJ2-3 and V is TRBV6-5; 9 bases match TRBD1. This CDR3 spans 15 amino acids. V was pared by 6 bases and J by 6 bases, with 10 bases of the junction left unmatched. CDR1 is MNHEY and CDR2 is SVGAGI in the germline V gene. CDR3 bases: TGTGCCAGCAGGATCTATGGACAGGGGAAGGATACGCAGTATTTT. Amino acid sequence: CASRIYGQGKDTQYF.